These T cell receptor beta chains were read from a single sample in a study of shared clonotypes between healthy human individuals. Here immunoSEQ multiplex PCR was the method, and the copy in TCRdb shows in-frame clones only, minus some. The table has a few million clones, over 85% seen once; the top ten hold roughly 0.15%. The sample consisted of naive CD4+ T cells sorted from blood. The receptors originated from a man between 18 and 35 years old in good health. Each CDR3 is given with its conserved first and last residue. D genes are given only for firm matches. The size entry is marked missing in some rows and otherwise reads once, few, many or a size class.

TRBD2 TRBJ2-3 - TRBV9 CASSVETSGRADTQYF TGTGCCAGCAGCGTTGAGACTAGCGGGAGGGCAGATACGCAGTATTTT
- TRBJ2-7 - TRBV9 CASSVDPSYEQYF TGTGCCAGCAGCGTAGACCCCTCCTACGAGCAGTACTTC
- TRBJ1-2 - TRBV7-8 CASSFKDRDYGYTF TGTGCCAGCAGCTTTAAAGACAGAGACTATGGCTACACCTTC
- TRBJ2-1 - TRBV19 CASSILRDNEQFF TGTGCCAGTAGTATCCTAAGAGACAATGAGCAGTTCTTC
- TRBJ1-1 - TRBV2 CASGRLEVNTEAFF TGTGCCAGCGGCCGGTTGGAGGTGAACACTGAAGCTTTCTTT
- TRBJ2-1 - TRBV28 CASWGDDGKGRYNEQFF TGTGCCAGCTGGGGTGATGATGGTAAAGGTCGGTACAATGAGCAGTTCTTC
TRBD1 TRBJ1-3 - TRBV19 CASSTVLAGTGKARSGNTIYF TGTGCCAGTAGTACCGTGCTCGCCGGGACAGGGAAGGCCCGCTCTGGAAACACCATATATTTT
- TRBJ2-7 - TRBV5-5 CASSSIQSYEQYF TGTGCCAGCAGCTCGATACAGTCCTACGAGCAGTACTTC
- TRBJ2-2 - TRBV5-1 CASSLRGGSGELFF TGCGCCAGCAGCTTGCGAGGAGGATCCGGGGAGCTGTTTTTT
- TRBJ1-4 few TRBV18 CASSSIAAGVFEKLFF TGTGCCAGCTCATCAATCGCGGCGGGGGTCTTTGAAAAACTGTTTTTT
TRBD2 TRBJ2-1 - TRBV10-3 CAISESSGGTNSYNEQFF TGTGCCATCAGTGAGTCGAGCGGGGGGACCAACTCCTACAATGAGCAGTTCTTC
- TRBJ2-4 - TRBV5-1 CASSLGQAPVKNIQYF TGCGCCAGCAGCTTGGGCCAGGCCCCTGTCAAAAACATTCAGTACTTC
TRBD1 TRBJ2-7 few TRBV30 CAWGTGVYEQYF TGTGCCTGGGGGACAGGGGTCTACGAGCAGTACTTC
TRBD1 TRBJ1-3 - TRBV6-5 CASVGQEGLGNTIYF TGTGCCAGCGTTGGACAGGAAGGGCTCGGAAACACCATATATTTT
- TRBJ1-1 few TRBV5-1 CASSSPGNTEAFF TGCGCCAGCAGCTCCCCAGGGAACACTGAAGCTTTCTTT
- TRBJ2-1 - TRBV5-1 CASSLGGIYNEQFF TGCGCCAGCAGCCTGGGTGGGATCTACAATGAGCAGTTCTTC
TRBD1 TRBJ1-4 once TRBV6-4 CASSRQGLNEKLFF TGTGCCAGCAGCAGACAGGGACTTAATGAAAAACTGTTTTTT
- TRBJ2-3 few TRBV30 CAWGYPGTYTQYF TGTGCCTGGGGGTACCCGGGAACTTATACGCAGTATTTT
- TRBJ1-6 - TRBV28 CASSLTLNSPLHF TGTGCCAGCAGTTTAACTCTTAATTCACCCCTCCACTTT
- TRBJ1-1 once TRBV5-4 CASRETAMNTEAFF TGTGCCAGCAGGGAGACGGCGATGAACACTGAAGCTTTCTTT
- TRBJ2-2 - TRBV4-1 CASSHFNLPGDNTGELFF TGCGCCAGCAGCCATTTTAACTTACCGGGGGATAACACCGGGGAGCTGTTTTTT
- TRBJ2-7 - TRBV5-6 CASSLVYRDSYEQYF TGTGCCAGCAGCTTGGTGTACAGAGACTCCTACGAGCAGTACTTC
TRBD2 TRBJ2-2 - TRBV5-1 CASSPTSGTAGELFF TGCGCCAGCAGCCCAACTAGCGGGACCGCCGGGGAGCTGTTTTTT
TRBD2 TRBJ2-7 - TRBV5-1 CASSLSLTSGHSYEQYF TGCGCCAGCAGCTTGTCCTTGACTAGCGGCCACTCCTACGAGCAGTACTTC
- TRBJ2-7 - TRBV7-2 CASSPPAREQYF TGTGCCAGCAGCCCACCGGCCCGCGAGCAGTACTTC
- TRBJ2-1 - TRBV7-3 CASSPDGRMQFF TGTGCCAGCAGCCCCGACGGACGGATGCAGTTCTTC
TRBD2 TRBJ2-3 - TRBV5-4 CASSLARTSGGTSTDTQYF TGTGCCAGCAGCTTGGCCCGGACTAGCGGGGGGACAAGCACAGATACGCAGTATTTT
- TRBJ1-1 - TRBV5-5 CASSQSQNREGNTEAFF TGTGCCAGCAGCCAGAGTCAAAACAGGGAAGGGAACACTGAAGCTTTCTTT
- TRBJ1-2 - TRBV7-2 CASSLDWEANYGYTF TGTGCCAGCAGCTTAGACTGGGAAGCTAACTATGGCTACACCTTC
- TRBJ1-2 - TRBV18 CASSPLSTQANYGYTF TGTGCCAGCTCACCACTATCGACGCAGGCCAACTATGGCTACACCTTC
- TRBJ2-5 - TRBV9 CASSVGTTQETQYF TGTGCCAGCAGCGTAGGAACTACTCAGGAGACCCAGTACTTC
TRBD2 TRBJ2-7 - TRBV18 CASSATSGHSYEQYF TGTGCCAGCTCGGCAACTAGCGGGCACTCCTACGAGCAGTACTTC
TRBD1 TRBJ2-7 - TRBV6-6 CASRKQGAGEQYF TGTGCCAGCAGAAAACAGGGGGCGGGCGAGCAGTACTTC
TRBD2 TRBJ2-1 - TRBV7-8 CASGLAGGPNEQFF TGTGCCAGCGGATTAGCGGGGGGGCCAAATGAGCAGTTCTTC
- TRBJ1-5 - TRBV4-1 CASSTGDTYNQPQHF TGCGCCAGCAGCACAGGAGACACTTATAATCAGCCCCAGCATTTT
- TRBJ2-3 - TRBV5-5 CASSGRVQDTQYF TGTGCCAGCAGCGGTCGGGTACAGGATACGCAGTATTTT
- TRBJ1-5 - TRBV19 CASSPPGLKSNQPQHF TGTGCCAGTAGTCCTCCGGGACTGAAGAGCAATCAGCCCCAGCATTTT
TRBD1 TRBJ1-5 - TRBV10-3 CATKQGAASNQPQHF TGTGCCACAAAACAGGGGGCAGCTAGCAATCAGCCCCAGCATTTT
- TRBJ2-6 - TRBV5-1 CASSPTGVPSGANVLTF TGCGCCAGCAGCCCGACGGGGGTCCCCTCTGGGGCCAACGTCCTGACTTTC
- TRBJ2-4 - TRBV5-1 CASSLELGSKNIQYF TGCGCCAGCAGCTTGGAGTTAGGGTCCAAAAACATTCAGTACTTC
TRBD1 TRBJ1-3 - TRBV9 CASSGGQGWGNTIYF TGTGCCAGCAGCGGGGGACAGGGTTGGGGAAACACCATATATTTT
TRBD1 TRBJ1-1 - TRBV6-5 CASSRGQGNTEAFF TGTGCCAGCAGTAGGGGACAGGGGAACACTGAAGCTTTCTTT
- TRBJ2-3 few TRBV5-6 CASSLGGTDTQYF TGTGCCAGCAGCTTGGGGGGCACAGATACGCAGTATTTT
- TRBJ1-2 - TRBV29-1 CSALSGGGGYGYTF TGCAGCGCCCTCTCCGGGGGGGGCGGATATGGCTACACCTTC
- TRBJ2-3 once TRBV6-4 CATLCAQRAADTQYF TGTGCCACCTTGTGCGCCCAGAGGGCGGCAGATACGCAGTATTTT
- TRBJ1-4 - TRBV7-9 CASSLVSPTNEKLFF TGTGCCAGCAGCTTAGTTTCTCCGACTAATGAAAAACTGTTTTTT
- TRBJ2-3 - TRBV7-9 CASSLGASPSTDTQYF TGTGCCAGCAGCTTAGGGGCCAGTCCTAGCACAGATACGCAGTATTTT
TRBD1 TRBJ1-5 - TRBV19 CASSTGTGNNFLEPQHF TGTGCCAGTAGTACGGGGACAGGGAATAACTTTTTAGAGCCCCAGCATTTT
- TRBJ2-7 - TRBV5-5 CASSLAPAEIYEQYF TGTGCCAGCAGCTTGGCGCCCGCGGAAATCTACGAGCAGTACTTC
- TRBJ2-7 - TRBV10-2 CASSVYPTYEQYF TGCGCCAGCAGTGTATACCCGACCTACGAGCAGTACTTC
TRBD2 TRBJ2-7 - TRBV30 CACGLAKPGEQYF TGTGCCTGCGGACTAGCCAAACCGGGGGAGCAGTACTTC
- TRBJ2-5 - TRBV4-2 CASSQDREETQYF TGTGCCAGCAGCCAAGACAGGGAAGAGACCCAGTACTTC
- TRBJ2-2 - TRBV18 CASSPTTGDTGELFF TGTGCCAGCTCACCCACGACAGGTGACACCGGGGAGCTGTTTTTT
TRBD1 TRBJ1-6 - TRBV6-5 CASSRTGDNSPLHF TGTGCCAGCAGCCGCACAGGGGACAATTCACCCCTCCACTTT
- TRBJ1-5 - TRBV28 CASSKPTKLRVTPQHF TGTGCCAGCAGTAAACCCACCAAACTAAGGGTAACGCCCCAGCATTTT
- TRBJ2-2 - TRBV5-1 CASSLNPRTNTGELFF TGCGCCAGCAGCTTGAACCCGCGGACGAACACCGGGGAGCTGTTTTTT
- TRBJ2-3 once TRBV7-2 CASSLVVSTDTQYF TGTGCCAGCAGCTTAGTAGTTAGCACAGATACGCAGTATTTT
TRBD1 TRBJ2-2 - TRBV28 CASRGQGEPGELFF TGTGCCAGCAGGGGACAGGGGGAGCCCGGGGAGCTGTTTTTT
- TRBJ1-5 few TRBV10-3 CAISEMGIQPQHF TGTGCCATCAGTGAGATGGGCATCCAGCCCCAGCATTTT
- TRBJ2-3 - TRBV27 CASSFGGSRTDTQYF TGTGCCAGCAGTTTCGGTGGTTCCCGCACAGATACGCAGTATTTT